The present T cell receptor beta chain was sequenced within a study of blood T cell repertoires in COVID-19. Study as a whole: Sample material is recorded as cDNA or gDNA derived from T cells, B-cell-depleted T cells, or PBMCs.

The CDR3 spans 16 residues. Germline lookup yields CDR1 SQVTM and CDR2 ANQGSEA. J was trimmed by 5 bases and V by 5 bases; bases with no gene match: 7. In the authors' workflow: Counts of nucleated cells, estimated from reference gene primer amplification, were obtained. Some clones are missing from TCRdb's copy, which holds only in-frame ones; the method was immunoSEQ multiplex PCR. V, J and clone size were drawn from that table, and D and trimming were deduced from the DNA. The top ten clones hold approximately 40% of a sample with more than 95,000 clones, 81% of them seen once. This clone was observed a single time.

This TCR was recovered from a man aged 80 or over with acute or convalescent COVID-19. The sample taken for sequencing was peripheral blood. This chain uses TRBV29-1 with TRBJ2-1; 15 bases fit TRBD2. The CDR3 nucleotides are TGCAGCGTTCGAGGACTAGCGGGAGGGCCGCACAATGAGCAGTTCTTC. Amino acids: CSVRGLAGGPHNEQFF.